This TCR beta chain was recovered during a study of T cell clonality in common variable immunodeficiency. Overall study results and limits: Fewer deletions and N-nucleotide insertions were reportedly seen in common variable immunodeficiency TCR beta sequences. What drives increased CVID clonality needs T cell subpopulation sequencing. TCRbeta clonality was increased in CVID versus healthy controls.

Only in-frame clones appear in the TCRdb table, and some are missing; sequencing was by immunoSEQ multiplex PCR. The sample has tens of thousands of clones, none seen only once; the top ten hold more than 10%. This clone was counted at least ten times. The antigen is not known. This same CDR3 is encoded by further DNA sequences in the sample. Sequences were obtained from peripheral blood mononuclear cells. This clonotype originated in a person aged 18 to 75 in good health.

CDR3 sequence: CASSLGQGIYEQYF. The part of the CDR3 DNA that was read is TGTGCCAGCAGCTTGGGACAGGGAATCTACGAG. The chain joins TRBV5-6 to TRBJ2-7, with 7 bases that match TRBD1. The read falls 3 residues short of the CDR3 end, and the missing part is taken from the germline J gene. The CDR3 has 14 amino acids. V lost 0 bases to trimming and J lost 3 bases; unmatched junction nucleotides: 3. Germline V gives CDR1 SGHDT, CDR2 YYEEEE.